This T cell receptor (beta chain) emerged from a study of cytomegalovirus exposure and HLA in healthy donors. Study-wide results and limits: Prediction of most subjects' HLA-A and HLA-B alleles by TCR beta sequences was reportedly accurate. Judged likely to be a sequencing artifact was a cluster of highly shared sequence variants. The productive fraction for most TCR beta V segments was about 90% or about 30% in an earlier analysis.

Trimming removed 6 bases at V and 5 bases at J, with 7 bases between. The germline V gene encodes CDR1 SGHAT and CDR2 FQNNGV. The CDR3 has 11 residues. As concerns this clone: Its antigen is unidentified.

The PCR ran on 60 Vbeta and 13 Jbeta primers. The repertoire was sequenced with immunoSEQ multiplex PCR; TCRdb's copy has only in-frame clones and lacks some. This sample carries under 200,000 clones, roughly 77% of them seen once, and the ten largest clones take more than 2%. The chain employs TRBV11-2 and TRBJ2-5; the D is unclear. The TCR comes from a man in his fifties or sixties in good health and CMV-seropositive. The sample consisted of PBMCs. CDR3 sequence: CASRAGETQYF. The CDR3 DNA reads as TGTGCCAGCAGGGCCGGGGAGACCCAGTACTTC. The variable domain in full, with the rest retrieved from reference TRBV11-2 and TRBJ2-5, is EAGVAQSPRYKIIEKRQSVAFWCNPISGHATLYWYQQILGQGPKLLIQFQNNGVVDDSQLPKDRFSAERLKGVDSTLKIQPAKLEDSAVYLCASRAGETQYFGPGTRLLVL.